A selection of T cell receptor beta chains follows, all from one sample in a study of T cell responses to AZD1222 COVID-19 vaccine. Using immunoSEQ multiplex PCR, the repertoire was profiled, and TCRdb retains in-frame clones only, with some absent. The data show roughly 200,000 clones, around 94% seen once. This sample comprised peripheral blood, obtained 28 days after the second dose of the MenACWY control vaccine. The receptors were sampled from an adult who received the MenACWY meningococcal vaccine as a control. CDR3s include the opening cysteine and the closing phenylalanine or tryptophan. The D gene is left open where the match is weak. The listing skips clone size in some rows; elsewhere it reads once, few, many or a size class.

d_call	clone_size	v_call	j_call	cdr3_aa	cdr3_nt
NA	NA	TRBV7-9	TRBJ1-1	CASSLSTGGARVTEAFF	TGTGCCAGCAGCTTAAGTACAGGTGGGGCCCGGGTTACTGAAGCTTTCTTT
TRBD1	NA	TRBV30	TRBJ1-6	CAWSSQGQNSPLHF	TGTGCCTGGAGTTCACAGGGGCAAAATTCACCCCTCCACTTT
TRBD2	NA	TRBV27	TRBJ2-2	CASSSLWSSGGLFSTGELFF	TGTGCCAGCAGTTCCCTTTGGAGTAGCGGGGGCCTCTTTAGCACCGGGGAGCTGTTTTTT
NA	NA	TRBV6-5	TRBJ2-1	CASSLRQSYNEQFF	TGTGCCAGCAGTTTAAGGCAATCCTACAATGAGCAGTTCTTC
NA	NA	TRBV5-4	TRBJ2-1	CASSSGDNEQFF	TGTGCCAGCAGCTCCGGTGACAATGAGCAGTTCTTC
TRBD1	NA	TRBV9	TRBJ2-3	CASSAGSGQGLSSTDTQYF	TGTGCCAGCAGCGCGGGATCCGGACAGGGACTCTCTAGCACAGATACGCAGTATTTT
NA	NA	TRBV24-1	TRBJ2-1	CATSRAGEQFF	TGTGCCACCAGCAGGGCGGGCGAGCAGTTCTTC
NA	NA	TRBV9	TRBJ1-2	CASSEGLDSFYGYTF	TGTGCCAGCAGCGAGGGACTAGACAGCTTCTATGGCTACACCTTC
NA	few	TRBV2	TRBJ1-1	CASSRGMNTEAFF	TGTGCCAGCAGCAGAGGGATGAACACTGAAGCTTTCTTT
NA	NA	TRBV27	TRBJ2-1	CASSPKTRFGEQFF	TGTGCCAGCAGTCCCAAAACGAGGTTCGGCGAGCAGTTCTTC
NA	NA	TRBV6-5	TRBJ2-1	CASSQEGLNEQFF	TGTGCCAGCAGTCAGGAGGGCTTAAATGAGCAGTTCTTC
NA	NA	TRBV18	TRBJ2-5	CASSPPQETQYF	TGTGCCAGCTCACCACCCCAAGAGACCCAGTACTTC
NA	NA	TRBV30	TRBJ2-1	CAALLGGNNEQFF	TGTGCCGCCCTTCTAGGAGGGAACAATGAGCAGTTCTTC
TRBD2	NA	TRBV27	TRBJ2-2	CASSTAGVTGELFF	TGTGCCAGCAGCACAGCGGGAGTGACCGGGGAGCTGTTTTTT
NA	NA	TRBV13	TRBJ2-1	CASSLRGGRGAPNEQFF	TGTGCCAGCAGCTTAAGGGGGGGCAGGGGAGCGCCCAATGAGCAGTTCTTC
NA	NA	TRBV6-2/TRBV6-3	TRBJ2-7	CASSSSGRFYEQYF	TGTGCCAGCAGTTCCTCGGGACGGTTCTACGAGCAGTACTTC
NA	NA	TRBV18	TRBJ2-7	CASSPGAGSYEQYF	TGTGCCAGCTCACCAGGGGCGGGCTCCTACGAGCAGTACTTC
NA	NA	TRBV28	TRBJ2-7	CASSLTLAEQYF	TGTGCCAGCAGTTTAACCCTAGCCGAGCAGTACTTC
NA	once	TRBV28	TRBJ1-3	CASGGSAGNTIYF	TGTGCCAGTGGGGGGAGCGCTGGAAACACCATATATTTT
NA	NA	TRBV7-3	TRBJ2-3	CASSLAGSTADTQYF	TGTGCCAGCAGCTTAGCGGGGAGCACAGCAGATACGCAGTATTTT
NA	NA	TRBV15	TRBJ2-1	CATSTTRPGTSYNEQFF	TGTGCCACCAGCACCACCCGGCCGGGGACGTCCTACAATGAGCAGTTCTTC
NA	NA	TRBV24-1	TRBJ1-2	CATSDYKDYGYTF	TGTGCCACCAGTGATTACAAGGACTATGGCTACACCTTC
TRBD2	NA	TRBV9	TRBJ2-2	CASSGSGGTNTGELFF	TGTGCCAGCAGCGGTAGCGGGGGGACGAACACCGGGGAGCTGTTTTTT
TRBD1	NA	TRBV5-4	TRBJ2-4	CASSLGQGTKNIQYF	TGTGCCAGCAGCCTGGGACAGGGAACCAAAAACATTCAGTACTTC
TRBD2	NA	TRBV27	TRBJ2-1	CASRIFSGEEYNEQFF	TGTGCCAGCAGAATATTTAGCGGGGAGGAATACAATGAGCAGTTCTTC
NA	NA	TRBV27	TRBJ1-1	CASSFIGLKTEAFF	TGTGCCAGCAGTTTTATCGGGCTCAAGACTGAAGCTTTCTTT
NA	once	TRBV12-3/TRBV12-4	TRBJ2-7	CASSYGTAYEQYF	TGTGCCAGCAGTTACGGGACGGCCTACGAGCAGTACTTC